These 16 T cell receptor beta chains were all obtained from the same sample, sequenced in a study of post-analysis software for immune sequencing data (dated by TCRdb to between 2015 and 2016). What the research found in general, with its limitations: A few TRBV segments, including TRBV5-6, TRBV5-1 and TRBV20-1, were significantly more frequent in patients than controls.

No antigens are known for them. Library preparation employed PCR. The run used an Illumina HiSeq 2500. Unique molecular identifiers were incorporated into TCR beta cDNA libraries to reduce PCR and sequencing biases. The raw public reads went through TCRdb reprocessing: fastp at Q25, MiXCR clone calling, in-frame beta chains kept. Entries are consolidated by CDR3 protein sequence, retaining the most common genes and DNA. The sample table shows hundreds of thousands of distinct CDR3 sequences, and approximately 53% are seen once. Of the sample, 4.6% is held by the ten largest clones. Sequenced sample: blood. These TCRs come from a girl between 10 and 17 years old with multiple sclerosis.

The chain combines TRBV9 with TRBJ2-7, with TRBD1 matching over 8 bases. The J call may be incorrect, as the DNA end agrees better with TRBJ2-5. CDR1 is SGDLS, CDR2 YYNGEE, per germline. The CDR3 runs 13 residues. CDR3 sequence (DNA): TGTGCCAGCAGACCGACAGGGGAAGAGACCCAGTACTTC. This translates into CASRPTGEETQYF.

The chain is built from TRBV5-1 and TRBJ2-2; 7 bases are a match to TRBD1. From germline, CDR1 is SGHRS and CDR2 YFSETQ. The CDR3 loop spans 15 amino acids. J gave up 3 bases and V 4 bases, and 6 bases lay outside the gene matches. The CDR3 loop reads CASSVGQIDTGELFF. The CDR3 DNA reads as TGCGCCAGCAGCGTGGGACAGATAGACACCGGGGAGCTGTTTTTT.

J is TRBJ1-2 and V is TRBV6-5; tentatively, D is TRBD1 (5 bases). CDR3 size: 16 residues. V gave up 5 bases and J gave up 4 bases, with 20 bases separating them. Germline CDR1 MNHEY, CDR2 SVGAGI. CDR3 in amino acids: CASSAHRGGFLYGYTF. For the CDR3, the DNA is TGTGCCAGCAGTGCCCATCGCGGGGGTTTCCTCTATGGCTACACCTTC.

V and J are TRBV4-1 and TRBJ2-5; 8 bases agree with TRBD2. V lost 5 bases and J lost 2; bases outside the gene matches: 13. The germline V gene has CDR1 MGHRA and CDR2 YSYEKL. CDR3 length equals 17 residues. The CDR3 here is CASSFIWGSGEQETQYF. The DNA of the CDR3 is TGCGCCAGCAGCTTCATTTGGGGTAGCGGGGAGCAAGAGACCCAGTACTTC.

The CDR3 protein is CASSASQANIQYF. The CDR3 bases are TGTGCCAGCAGCGCCTCACAGGCAAACATTCAGTACTTC. The chain joins TRBV9 to TRBJ2-4, with D possibly matching TRBD1 (5 bases). Germline V gene lookup returns CDR1 SGDLS and CDR2 YYNGEE. This CDR3 is built from 13 residues. The V end was cut by 3 bases, the J end by 6 bases, with 10 bases between.

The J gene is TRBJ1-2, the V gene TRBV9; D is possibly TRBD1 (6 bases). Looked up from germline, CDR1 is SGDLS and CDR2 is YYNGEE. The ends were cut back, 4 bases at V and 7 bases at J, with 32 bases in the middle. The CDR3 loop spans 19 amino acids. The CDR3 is CASSTPRNPGHLTMSGYTF. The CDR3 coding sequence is TGTGCCAGCAGCACACCGAGGAACCCGGGACACCTAACGATGAGTGGCTACACCTTC.

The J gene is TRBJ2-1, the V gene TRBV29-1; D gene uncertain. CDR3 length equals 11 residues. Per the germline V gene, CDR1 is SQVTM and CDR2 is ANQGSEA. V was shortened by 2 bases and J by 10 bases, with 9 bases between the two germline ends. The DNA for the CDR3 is TGCAGCGTTGAAATGGGCAGAGAGCAGTTCTTC. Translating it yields CSVEMGREQFF.

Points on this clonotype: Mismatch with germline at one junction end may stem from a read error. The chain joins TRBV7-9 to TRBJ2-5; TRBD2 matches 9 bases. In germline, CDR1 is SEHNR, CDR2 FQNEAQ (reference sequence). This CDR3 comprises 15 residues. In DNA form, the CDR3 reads TGTGCCAGCAGCTTAGCAGCGGGGGGCCTCGCGACCCAGTATTTC. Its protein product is CASSLAAGGLATQYF.

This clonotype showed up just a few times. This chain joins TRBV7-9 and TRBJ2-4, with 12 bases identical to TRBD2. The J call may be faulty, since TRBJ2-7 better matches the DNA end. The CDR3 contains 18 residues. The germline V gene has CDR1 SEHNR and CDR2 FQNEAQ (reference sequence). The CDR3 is CASSPSSGLAGSYYEQYF. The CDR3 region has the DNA TGTGCCAGCAGCCCTTCTTCTGGACTAGCGGGATCCTACTACGAGCAGTACTTC.

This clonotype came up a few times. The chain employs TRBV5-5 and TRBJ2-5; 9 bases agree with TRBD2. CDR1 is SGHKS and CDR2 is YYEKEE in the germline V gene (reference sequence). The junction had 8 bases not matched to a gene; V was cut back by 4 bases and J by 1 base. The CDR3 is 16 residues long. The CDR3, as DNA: TGTGCCAGCAGCCTAGGGACTAGCCATGGCCAAGAGACCCAGTACTTC. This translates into CASSLGTSHGQETQYF.

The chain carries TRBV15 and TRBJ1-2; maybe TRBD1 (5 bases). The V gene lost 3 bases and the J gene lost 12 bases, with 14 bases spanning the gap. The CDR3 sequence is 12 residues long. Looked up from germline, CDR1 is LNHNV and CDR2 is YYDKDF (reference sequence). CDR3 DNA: TGTGCCACCAGCAGTAACAACGGGGGGGACACCTTC. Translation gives CATSSNNGGDTF. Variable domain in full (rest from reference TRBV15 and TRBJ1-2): DAMVIQNPRYQVTQFGKPVTLSCSQTLNHNVMYWYQQKSSQAPKLLFHYYDKDFNNEADTPDNFQSRRPNTSFCFLDIRSPGLGDTAMYLCATSSNNGGDTFGSGTRLTVV.

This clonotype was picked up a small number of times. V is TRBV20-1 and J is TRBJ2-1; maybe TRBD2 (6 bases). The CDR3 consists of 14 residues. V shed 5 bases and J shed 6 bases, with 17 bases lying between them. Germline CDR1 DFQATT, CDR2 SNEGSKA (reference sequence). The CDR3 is CSAPPPGTSNEQFF. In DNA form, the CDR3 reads TGCAGTGCTCCCCCCCCAGGGACTTCCAATGAGCAGTTCTTC.

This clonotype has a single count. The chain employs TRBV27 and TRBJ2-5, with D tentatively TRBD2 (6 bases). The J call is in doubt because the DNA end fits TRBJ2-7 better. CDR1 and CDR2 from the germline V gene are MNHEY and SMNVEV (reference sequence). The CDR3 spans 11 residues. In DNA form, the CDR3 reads TGTGCCACTCGGGGGTCCTACGAGCAGTACTTC. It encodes CATRGSYEQYF.

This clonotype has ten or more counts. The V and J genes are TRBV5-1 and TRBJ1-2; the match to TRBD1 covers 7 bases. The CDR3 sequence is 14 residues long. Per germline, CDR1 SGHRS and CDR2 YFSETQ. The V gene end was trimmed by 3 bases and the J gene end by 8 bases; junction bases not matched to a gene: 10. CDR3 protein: CASSSIQTGEGYTF. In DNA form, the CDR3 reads TGCGCCAGCAGCTCGATCCAAACAGGGGAGGGCTACACCTTC.

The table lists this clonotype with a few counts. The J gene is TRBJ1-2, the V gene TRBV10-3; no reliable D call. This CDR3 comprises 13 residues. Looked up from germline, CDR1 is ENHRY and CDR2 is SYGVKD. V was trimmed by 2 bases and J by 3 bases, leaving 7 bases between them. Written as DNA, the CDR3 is TGTGCCATCAGTGAGCGAAGCCACTATGGCTACACCTTC. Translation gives CAISERSHYGYTF.

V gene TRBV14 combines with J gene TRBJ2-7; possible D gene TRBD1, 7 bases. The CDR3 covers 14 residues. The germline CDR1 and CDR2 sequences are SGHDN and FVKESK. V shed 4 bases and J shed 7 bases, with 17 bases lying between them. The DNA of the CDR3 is TGTGCCAGCAGCCGGGACAGAGGGAGGAATGAGCAGTACTTC. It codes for CASSRDRGRNEQYF.